This T cell receptor (beta chain) came from a study of post-analysis software for immune sequencing data. For the study at large: Relapsing-remitting, secondary progressive and progressive-relapsing multiple sclerosis were all included among the disease courses.

General observations from the study: Five TRBV segments appeared more often in patients than in controls, and TRBV5-6, TRBV5-1 and TRBV20-1 were among these. Clustering by F measure revealed strong co-clustering among samples prepared together in one batch. Relative to controls, patients with multiple sclerosis showed significantly lower normalized Chao1 diversity.

V shed 0 bases, J shed 6 bases, and the junction held 5 bases outside the gene matches. Germline V gene lookup returns CDR1 WSHSY and CDR2 SAAADI. The CDR3 length is 15 residues. The TCR beta cDNA libraries carried unique molecular identifiers. There were roughly 0.95 to 10 million T cells, and 450,000 to 550,000 cDNA molecules came from them. MiXCR, run by TCRdb on the PCR reads, gives a single entry per CDR3 protein. The sample contains 350,000 to 500,000 distinct CDR3 sequences, approximately 38% of which appear only once. With regard to this clonotype: The antigen remains undetermined.

V usage is TRBV10-2 and J usage is TRBJ1-2, with TRBD1 matching over 9 bases. Sequencing input: blood. The clonotype comes from a girl aged 2 to 10 with multiple sclerosis. The CDR3 is CASSESTGGRNGYTF. In nucleotides, the CDR3 is TGCGCCAGCAGTGAGTCGACAGGGGGTAGGAATGGCTACACCTTC.